This is a list of T cell receptor beta chains from one sample in a study of cytomegalovirus exposure and HLA in healthy donors. Method: immunoSEQ multiplex PCR; TCRdb's copy keeps in-frame clones and lacks some. The sample carries about 77,000 clones, around 79% recorded once. The sequenced sample was PBMCs. These TCRs come from a man aged 35-49 years in good health and CMV-seronegative. Both conserved end residues are part of each CDR3. The D gene is left open where the match is weak. Rows give clone size only sometimes, using once, few, many, or a class for an expanded clone.

v_call	j_call	clone_size	d_call	cdr3_nt	cdr3_aa
TRBV28	TRBJ2-7	NA	TRBD1	TGTGCCAGCAGCGGACAGGGGGTCTACGAGCAGTACTTC	CASSGQGVYEQYF
TRBV30	TRBJ1-1	NA	NA	TGTGCCTGGAAGTTCACCAGGGACACGGGCACTGAAGCTTTCTTT	CAWKFTRDTGTEAFF
TRBV6-5	TRBJ2-1	NA	NA	TGTGCCAGCAGGGGGGGGCCCTCCTACAATGAGCAGTTCTTC	CASRGGPSYNEQFF
TRBV7-9	TRBJ2-7	NA	TRBD1	TGTGCCAGCAGCCTGCCGGGACAGGGCTACGAGCAGTACTTC	CASSLPGQGYEQYF
TRBV9	TRBJ2-7	NA	NA	TGTGCCAGCAGCGAGGCGGGAAGCCGACCCTCGGACGAGCAGTACTTC	CASSEAGSRPSDEQYF
TRBV5-4	TRBJ2-3	NA	NA	TGTGCCAGCACTCGGGGAGAGGGAGCAGATACGCAGTATTTT	CASTRGEGADTQYF
TRBV19	TRBJ1-2	NA	NA	TGTGCCAGTACAGGGGTTGGAGGCTACACCTTC	CASTGVGGYTF
TRBV30	TRBJ2-2	NA	NA	TGTGCCTGGAGCCGGGGGACAGCACTCAACACCGGGGAGCTGTTTTTT	CAWSRGTALNTGELFF
TRBV10-3	TRBJ1-3	few	NA	TGTGCCACCAGACAAGACTCTGGAAACACCATATATTTT	CATRQDSGNTIYF
TRBV28	TRBJ1-1	NA	NA	TGTGCCAGCAGTTTGTCAAAGAACACTGAAGCTTTCTTT	CASSLSKNTEAFF
TRBV4-2	TRBJ2-1	NA	NA	TGTGCCAGCAGCCAAGTCAGGGTGGGTGAGCAGTTCTTC	CASSQVRVGEQFF
TRBV11-3	TRBJ2-1	NA	NA	TGTGCCAGCAGCCTCTCCCTACTCTACAATGAGCAGTTCTTC	CASSLSLLYNEQFF
TRBV2	TRBJ2-7	few	TRBD2	TGTGCCAGCAGTGACTTTGGGACTAGCGGGGACGAGCAGTACTTC	CASSDFGTSGDEQYF
TRBV6-5	TRBJ2-2	NA	TRBD2	TGTGCCAGCAGTTACGGGGCTAGCGGATGGACCGGGGAGCTGTTTTTT	CASSYGASGWTGELFF
TRBV12-2	TRBJ2-2	NA	NA	TGTGCAAGTCGCCACCGTCGGGTCGGGGAGCTGTTTTTT	CASRHRRVGELFF
TRBV16	TRBJ1-1	NA	NA	TGTGCCAGCAGCCAATCCACAGTGCGGGGGTGGGCTTTCTTT	CASSQSTVRGWAFF
TRBV7-8	TRBJ2-7	NA	TRBD1	TGTGCCAGCAGCTCTGGACAGGGGGATACCTACGAGCAGTACTTC	CASSSGQGDTYEQYF
TRBV7-6	TRBJ1-1	NA	NA	TGTGCCAGCAGCCCCGGACAGAACACTGAAGCTTTCTTT	CASSPGQNTEAFF
TRBV4-3	TRBJ2-7	NA	NA	TGCGCCAGCAGCCAGAACAGGGCCAGCTCCTACGAGCAGTACTTC	CASSQNRASSYEQYF
TRBV29-1	TRBJ2-7	once	NA	TGCAGCGTTGAATCGAAGGACTCAAGCTCCTACGAGCAGTACTTC	CSVESKDSSSYEQYF
TRBV25-1	TRBJ1-5	NA	NA	TGTGCCAGCAGTGCCGCAGGGCCTAGCAATCAGCCCCAGCATTTT	CASSAAGPSNQPQHF
TRBV5-1	TRBJ2-3	NA	NA	TGCGCCAGCAGCTCTCCGTTGGATACGCAGTATTTT	CASSSPLDTQYF
TRBV5-1	TRBJ2-2	once	NA	TGCGCCAGCAGCTTGGTTCCGGGTCGGGGCACCGGGGAGCTGTTTTTT	CASSLVPGRGTGELFF
TRBV7-2	TRBJ2-1	NA	TRBD1	TGTGCCAGCAGGGCAGGGGGCAGAGATGAGCAGTTCTTC	CASRAGGRDEQFF
TRBV11-2	TRBJ2-1	NA	TRBD2	TGTGCCAGCAGCATAGGGACTAGCTGGGAGCAGTTCTTC	CASSIGTSWEQFF
TRBV7-9	TRBJ2-1	NA	TRBD1	TGTGCCAGCAGCTCCTACAGGGGGAGCTCCTACAATGAGCAGTTCTTC	CASSSYRGSSYNEQFF
TRBV10-1	TRBJ2-2	NA	TRBD2	TGCGCCAGCAGTGAGTCGGCGGGAGTGGGGGGCACCGGGGAGCTGTTTTTT	CASSESAGVGGTGELFF